The T cell receptor (beta chain) described here comes from a study of blood T cell repertoires in COVID-19. Across the whole study: Nucleic acid was either cDNA or gDNA, and it came from T cells, B-cell-depleted T cells, or PBMCs.

This table comes from immunoSEQ multiplex PCR, and its TCRdb copy is limited to in-frame clones, with some not included. The sample shows roughly 260,000 clones, 75% to 90% of them seen only once. Living in roughly 23 US areas, the participants were between 18 and 89 years of age. Participant-reported clinical history was the basis for cohort assignment. The germline V gene has CDR1 LGHNA and CDR2 YNFKEQ. Trimming took off 0 bases at V and 4 bases at J, with 13 bases between the two ends. The CDR3 runs 17 residues. Sequencing used PBMCs or T cells enriched from blood (not recorded which). This receptor was identified in a woman in her forties or fifties who had recovered from COVID-19. V is TRBV4-2 and J is TRBJ1-6; no clear D gene. The CDR3, as DNA: TGTGCCAGCAGCCAAGATCGGATAGGACTGTATAATTCACCCCTCCACTTT. Its protein product is CASSQDRIGLYNSPLHF.